This T cell receptor beta chain emerged from a study of cytomegalovirus exposure and HLA in healthy donors. PCR primers comprised 60 Vbeta and 13 Jbeta primers. Profiled with immunoSEQ multiplex PCR; TCRdb holds only in-frame clones, not every one. The sample lists about 110,000 clones, approximately 79% occurring once. The CDR3 contains 15 residues. Losses at the gene ends were 3 bases for V and 2 bases for J; bases not matched to a gene: 6. From germline, CDR1 is SGHRS and CDR2 YFSETQ. V gene TRBV5-1 combines with J gene TRBJ2-5; 8 bases line up with TRBD1. This receptor was taken from a man aged 18 to 30 in good health and CMV-seronegative. The sample consisted of PBMCs. The CDR3 region has the DNA TGCGCCAGCAGCTGGGGACAGGCAGTACAAGAGACCCAGTACTTC. This encodes CASSWGQAVQETQYF.